Listed here are 12 T cell receptor beta chains from one sample, sequenced in a study of control samples from healthy donors and cancer patients. Data came from immunoSEQ multiplex PCR; TCRdb stores just in-frame clones and leaves some out. This table holds tens of thousands of clones, roughly nine tenths found once. Sequencing input: blood. Receptors were obtained from a woman in her fifties or sixties in good health.

This chain connects TRBV7-9 to TRBJ1-2; D perhaps matches TRBD1 (5 bases). V lost 3 bases to trimming and J lost 2 bases, with 25 bases between them. The CDR3 is 19 residues long. The germline gives CDR1 SEHNR, CDR2 FQNEAQ (reference sequence). This CDR3 is CASSFPTPGRGLRNYGYTF. DNA of the CDR3: TGTGCCAGCAGCTTCCCAACCCCAGGGAGGGGACTTCGCAACTATGGCTACACCTTC. Complete variable domain (other parts from reference TRBV7-9 and TRBJ1-2): DTGVSQNPRHKITKRGQNVTFRCDPISEHNRLYWYRQTLGQGPEFLTYFQNEAQLEKSRLLSDRFSAERPKGSFSTLEIQRTEQGDSAMYLCASSFPTPGRGLRNYGYTFGSGTRLTVV.

This chain connects TRBV7-2 to TRBJ2-1; D gene ambiguous. The CDR3 is made up of 16 amino acids. In germline, CDR1 is SGHTA, CDR2 FQGNSA. V was shortened by 5 bases and J by 1 base, with 15 bases between the two germline ends. CDR3 in amino acids: CASSLGPRASYNEQFF. In DNA form, the CDR3 reads TGTGCCAGCAGCCTAGGACCCCGGGCTTCCTACAATGAGCAGTTCTTC.

This chain links TRBV28 with TRBJ1-3; D is possibly TRBD1 (5 bases). Trimming left V 6 bases short and J 1 base short, with 16 bases between. Germline V gene sequence: CDR1 MDHEN, CDR2 SYDVKM. The CDR3 runs to 16 residues. CDR3 nucleotides: TGTGCCAGCAGCCCGGCAGGGACGAGGTCTGGAAACACCATATATTTT. Translated, it gives CASSPAGTRSGNTIYF.

The genes are TRBV3-1 (or the pseudogene TRBV3-2) and TRBJ1-5; 7 bases are shared with TRBD1. CDR1 and CDR2 from the germline V gene are LGHDT and YNNKEL (reference sequence). This CDR3 comprises 22 residues. V lost 6 bases to trimming and J lost 5 bases; unmatched junction nucleotides: 31. In DNA, the CDR3 is TGTGCCAGCAGGCCGACAGGGTCTCTGTCCGGAGAACCCCAACCTACGGATCAGCCCCAGCATTTT. It encodes CASRPTGSLSGEPQPTDQPQHF.

The sample holds one count of this clone. The genes are TRBV5-5 and TRBJ1-4; D gene ambiguous. The V gene's germline CDR1 is SGHKS and CDR2 YYEKEE (reference sequence). The CDR3 contains 14 residues. The V gene lost 4 bases and the J gene lost 8 bases, with 15 bases spanning the gap. CDR3 residues: CASSLGLSAEKLFF. CDR3 coding DNA: TGTGCCAGCAGCCTAGGGCTGTCCGCGGAAAAACTGTTTTTT.

The rearrangement joins TRBV5-4 to TRBJ1-2; no clear D gene. The CDR3 contains 15 residues. CDR1 and CDR2 from the germline V gene are SGHNT and YYREEE (reference sequence). V lost 4 bases and J lost 7, with 20 bases in between. CDR3 amino acids: CASSIVKGGFGGYTF. The CDR3 coding sequence is TGTGCCAGCAGCATCGTTAAGGGAGGTTTTGGTGGCTACACCTTC. Full variable domain (remainder filled in from reference TRBV5-4 and TRBJ1-2): ETGVTQSPTHLIKTRGQQVTLRCSSQSGHNTVSWYQQALGQGPQFIFQYYREEENGRGNFPPRFSGLQFPNYSSELNVNALELDDSALYLCASSIVKGGFGGYTFGSGTRLTVV.

This chain uses TRBV28 with TRBJ1-2; tentatively, D is TRBD1 (5 bases). This CDR3 comprises 12 residues. CDR1 MDHEN and CDR2 SYDVKM come from the germline V gene. Trimming pared 8 bases from V and 8 bases from J, leaving 15 bases between. CDR3 in amino acids: CASAGQGYGYTF. CDR3 bases: TGTGCCAGCGCGGGGCAGGGCTACGGCTACACCTTC.

This chain connects TRBV6-1 to TRBJ2-3, with D uncertain. The length of the CDR3 is 13 residues. Germline assignment: CDR1 MNHNS and CDR2 SASEGT. V was trimmed by 3 bases and J by 2 bases, leaving 6 bases between them. CDR3 DNA: TGTGCCAGCAGTGACCCCCTCACAGATACGCAGTATTTT. This translates into CASSDPLTDTQYF.

The CDR3 DNA reads as TGCGCCAGCAGCTTCGGACAGGGGAAATCACCCCTCCACTTT. This sequence encodes CASSFGQGKSPLHF. This chain uses TRBV5-1 with TRBJ1-6, with 9 bases aligning to TRBD1. CDR3 size: 14 residues. Germline lookup yields CDR1 SGHRS and CDR2 YFSETQ. With V trimmed by 2 bases and J by 10 bases, 4 bases remained unmatched.

This sequence joins TRBV7-7 and TRBJ2-3, with TRBD2 matching over 10 bases. J was trimmed by 2 bases and V by 1 base; bases with no gene match: 9. Germline loops: CDR1 SSHAT, CDR2 FNYEAQ (reference sequence). CDR3 size: 18 residues. DNA of the CDR3: TGTGCCAGCAGCTTAGGGGGCGCTAGCGGGGGACACACAGATACGCAGTATTTT. It yields the protein CASSLGGASGGHTDTQYF.

The genes are TRBV18 and TRBJ1-3; TRBD1 matches at 12 bases. Unmatched junction bases numbered 4, after V lost 3 bases and J lost 4 bases. Germline V gene data show CDR1 as KGHSH and CDR2 as LQKENI. CDR3 size: 16 residues. CDR3 in amino acids: CASSPTGQGAGNTIYF. DNA for the CDR3: TGTGCCAGCTCACCGACGGGACAGGGGGCCGGAAACACCATATATTTT.

This chain links TRBV3-1 (or the pseudogene TRBV3-2) with TRBJ1-3; D might be TRBD1 (5 bases). Trimming took 1 base from V and 0 from J, leaving 10 bases between them. CDR1 and CDR2 from the germline V gene are LGHDT and YNNKEL (reference sequence). This CDR3 is 16 amino acids long. CDR3 amino acids: CASSQGIRVSGNTIYF. CDR3 DNA: TGTGCCAGCAGCCAAGGGATCAGGGTCTCTGGAAACACCATATATTTT.